This section outlines one T cell receptor beta chain sequence together with its context. Its specificity is not known. The CDR3 extends over 14 amino acids. Vbeta (60) and Jbeta (13) primers were used in the PCR. Clones were read by immunoSEQ multiplex PCR, and TCRdb kept only the in-frame ones, dropping some. The sample yields over 65,000 clones, more than 60% seen once. The record originates from a study of cytomegalovirus exposure and HLA in healthy donors. Regarding the study as a whole: A missense DCLRE1C variant was associated with V- and J-gene trimming of TCR beta chains in a later analysis, and an independent cohort replicated the association. In an earlier analysis, about 87% or about 30%: the productive usage of most TCR beta V segments.

The chain carries TRBV1 and TRBJ2-3; TRBD2, as called in the table, went unchecked against the DNA. TRBV1 is listed as a pseudogene. The source material was PBMCs. The TCR was taken from a man aged 40-55 years in good health and CMV-seronegative. CDR3 nucleotide sequence: TGCACCAGCAGCCGACTAGCGGGAGGGGATACGCAGTATTTT. This sequence encodes CTSSRLAGGDTQYF.